These T cell receptor beta chains were read from a single sample in a study of T-cell memory formation after mild COVID-19. Using its own MiXCR run on the 5' RACE reads, TCRdb lists one record per CDR3 protein. The sample has some 290,000 distinct CDR3 sequences; around 15% are singletons. Sequenced material: PBMCs or a T cell subset sorted from them (not recorded which). These receptor sequences come from a man between 18 and 29 years old who had mild COVID-19 (a few samples of this study predate the infection). Cell type and time point are not known. Both conserved end residues are part of each CDR3. A D gene is named only where the DNA matches it firmly. Clone size is not always given. Where it is, it says once, few, many or a class for expanded clones.

clone_size | j_call | d_call | v_call | cdr3_aa | cdr3_nt
NA | TRBJ2-3 | NA | TRBV6-5 | CASSYSEQLSDTQYF | TGTGCCAGCAGTTACTCAGAGCAGCTTTCAGATACGCAGTATTTT
few | TRBJ1-1 | NA | TRBV10-3 | CAISLLGWTEAFF | TGTGCCATCAGCCTGCTCGGATGGACTGAAGCTTTCTTT
NA | TRBJ2-7 | NA | TRBV25-1 | CASSAAGREQYF | TGTGCCAGCAGTGCCGCAGGCAGGGAGCAGTACTTC
few | TRBJ2-1 | TRBD1 | TRBV12-3/TRBV12-4 | CASKKDRGLYNEQFF | TGTGCCAGCAAGAAGGACAGGGGGCTTTACAATGAGCAGTTCTTC
many | TRBJ1-6 | NA | TRBV4-1 | CASSHPGWSSPLHF | TGCGCCAGCAGCCACCCAGGGTGGAGCTCACCCCTCCACTTT
NA | TRBJ2-6 | NA | TRBV5-1 | CASSLAGGANVLTF | TGCGCCAGCAGCTTGGCCGGTGGGGCCAACGTCCTGACTTTC
once | TRBJ1-4 | NA | TRBV11-2 | CASSLERGAGIEKLFF | TGTGCCAGCAGCTTAGAGAGGGGCGCCGGTATTGAAAAACTGTTTTTT
few | TRBJ2-7 | NA | TRBV7-2 | CASSSGNTYEQYF | TGTGCCAGCAGCTCGGGGAATACCTACGAGCAGTACTTC
few | TRBJ2-1 | NA | TRBV6-2/TRBV6-3 | CASRYGQNEQFF | TGTGCCAGCAGATACGGACAGAATGAGCAGTTCTTC
NA | TRBJ1-5 | NA | TRBV3-1 | CASSQQPLGNQPQHF | TGTGCCAGCAGCCAACAGCCCCTAGGGAATCAGCCCCAGCATTTT
NA | TRBJ2-2 | NA | TRBV6-6 | CASSYSPSGLLFF | TGTGCCAGCAGTTACTCGCCGTCTGGCCTGCTGTTTTTT
few | TRBJ2-7 | NA | TRBV7-9 | CASSVPPRRRLYEQYF | TGTGCCAGCAGCGTACCCCCGCGACGGAGACTCTACGAGCAGTACTTC
NA | TRBJ1-2 | NA | TRBV12-3/TRBV12-4 | CASWLGGANYGYTF | TGTGCCAGCTGGCTCGGGGGAGCTAACTATGGCTACACCTTC
many | TRBJ2-1 | NA | TRBV24-1 | CATSDYNEQFF | TGTGCCACCAGTGATTACAATGAGCAGTTCTTC
NA | TRBJ1-2 | NA | TRBV7-9 | CASSLGPAEGYTF | TGTGCCAGCAGCTTAGGTCCCGCGGAGGGCTACACCTTC
few | TRBJ1-1 | NA | TRBV6-5 | CASSYSIGADTEAFF | TGTGCCAGCAGTTACTCGATAGGGGCAGACACTGAAGCTTTCTTT
NA | TRBJ1-3 | TRBD1 | TRBV7-2 | CASSALPGQLSGNTIYF | TGTGCCAGCAGCGCTCTACCGGGACAGCTCTCTGGAAACACCATATATTTT
few | TRBJ1-1 | NA | TRBV5-1 | CASNTGRGVSTEAFF | TGCGCCAGCAACACGGGGAGAGGGGTTAGCACTGAAGCTTTCTTT
few | TRBJ1-1 | NA | TRBV10-3 | CAINSAGMNTEAFF | TGTGCCATCAATAGCGCTGGGATGAACACTGAAGCTTTCTTT
NA | TRBJ2-1 | NA | TRBV5-1 | CASSELGLALNEQFF | TGCGCCAGCAGCGAACTCGGGCTAGCGCTCAATGAGCAGTTCTTC
few | TRBJ1-2 | TRBD1 | TRBV2 | CASKPDRDGYTF | TGTGCCAGCAAACCGGACAGGGACGGCTACACCTTC
few | TRBJ2-3 | TRBD1 | TRBV6-5 | CASSLRDRGTGDTQYF | TGTGCCAGCAGCCTTCGCGACAGGGGAACTGGGGATACGCAGTATTTT
NA | TRBJ2-7 | TRBD1 | TRBV9 | CASSVGGRQGEQYF | TGTGCCAGCAGCGTAGGGGGGCGACAGGGTGAGCAGTACTTC
few | TRBJ2-1 | TRBD1 | TRBV4-3 | CASSFGDRGPNEQFF | TGCGCCAGCAGCTTCGGGGACAGGGGGCCAAATGAGCAGTTCTTC
NA | TRBJ2-4 | NA | TRBV28 | CASSLQQAKNIQYF | TGTGCCAGCAGTTTACAGCAAGCCAAAAACATTCAGTACTTC
NA | TRBJ2-3 | NA | TRBV10-3 | CAISEGDTQYF | TGTGCCATCAGTGAGGGGGATACGCAGTATTTT
NA | TRBJ2-1 | NA | TRBV11-3 | CASSLLQGGENEQFF | TGTGCCAGCAGCTTATTGCAGGGGGGCGAGAATGAGCAGTTCTTC
few | TRBJ2-5 | NA | TRBV7-7 | CASSLEVLQETQYF | TGTGCCAGCAGCTTAGAAGTGCTCCAAGAGACCCAGTACTTC
few | TRBJ2-1 | TRBD2 | TRBV20-1 | CSARRGLEALGGQFF | TGCAGTGCTAGAAGGGGACTAGAGGCCCTGGGAGGGCAGTTCTTC
NA | TRBJ1-2 | NA | TRBV4-1 | CASSPGQLAFAFYGYTF | TGCGCCAGCAGCCCAGGACAGCTTGCCTTTGCCTTCTATGGCTACACCTTC
few | TRBJ2-2 | NA | TRBV28 | CASKQTNTGELFF | TGTGCCAGCAAACAGACAAACACCGGGGAGCTGTTTTTT
NA | TRBJ1-2 | NA | TRBV5-1 | CASSQSGFPGYTF | TGCGCCAGCAGCCAATCGGGATTTCCAGGCTACACCTTC
NA | TRBJ2-2 | NA | TRBV5-1 | CASKEGRNTGELFF | TGCGCCAGCAAAGAAGGCAGAAACACCGGGGAGCTGTTTTTT
NA | TRBJ1-6 | NA | TRBV6-1 | CASRESYNSPLHF | TGTGCCAGCAGGGAGTCCTATAATTCACCCCTCCACTTT
NA | TRBJ1-5 | NA | TRBV6-2/TRBV6-3 | CASSYFGQPQHF | TGTGCCAGCAGTTACTTCGGACAGCCCCAGCATTTT
NA | TRBJ1-1 | NA | TRBV6-2/TRBV6-3 | CASSWGGGIATEAFF | TGTGCCAGCAGTTGGGGAGGAGGCATCGCCACTGAAGCTTTCTTT
few | TRBJ2-2 | NA | TRBV5-2 | CASTRTANTGELFF | TGTGCCAGCACGAGGACAGCGAACACCGGGGAGCTGTTTTTT
few | TRBJ2-1 | NA | TRBV6-5 | CASSLGFRKRSYNEQFF | TGTGCCAGCAGTCTCGGGTTCAGGAAAAGATCCTACAATGAGCAGTTCTTC
few | TRBJ2-1 | TRBD2 | TRBV6-5 | CASRAGGSGASEQFF | TGTGCCAGCAGGGCCGGGGGTAGCGGGGCATCTGAGCAGTTCTTC
NA | TRBJ2-1 | TRBD2 | TRBV3-1 | CASSPVGGGNEQFF | TGTGCCAGCAGCCCCGTGGGCGGGGGTAATGAGCAGTTCTTC
NA | TRBJ2-2 | NA | TRBV5-1 | CASSLVAAGTGELFF | TGCGCCAGCAGCTTGGTGGCGGCGGGCACCGGGGAGCTGTTTTTT
few | TRBJ2-4 | NA | TRBV6-5 | CASSPAQRDIQYF | TGTGCCAGCAGTCCAGCCCAAAGGGACATTCAGTACTTC
few | TRBJ2-5 | NA | TRBV7-2 | CASSSLRGKGTQYF | TGTGCCAGCAGCTCCCTTCGGGGAAAGGGGACCCAGTACTTC
few | TRBJ2-5 | TRBD2 | TRBV5-1 | CASSLDGGASGSQYF | TGCGCCAGCAGCTTGGACGGGGGGGCTAGTGGGTCCCAGTACTTC
NA | TRBJ2-5 | NA | TRBV7-2 | CASSPRPGEQETQYF | TGTGCCAGCAGCCCTCGGCCAGGGGAGCAAGAGACCCAGTACTTC
NA | TRBJ2-3 | NA | TRBV6-2/TRBV6-3 | CASSYINAGGDTQYF | TGTGCCAGCAGTTACATTAACGCGGGCGGGGATACGCAGTATTTT
NA | TRBJ2-3 | TRBD2 | TRBV7-3 | CASSPGGGLAGATQYF | TGTGCCAGCAGCCCGGGCGGGGGACTAGCGGGGGCTACGCAGTATTTT
once | TRBJ1-2 | TRBD1 | TRBV25-1 | CASSRGTGVNYGYTF | TGTGCCAGCAGTCGCGGGACAGGGGTTAACTATGGCTACACCTTC
NA | TRBJ1-4 | NA | TRBV4-3 | CAISQEVILADREKLFF | TGCGCCATCAGCCAAGAGGTGATCCTTGCGGACCGGGAAAAACTGTTTTTT
NA | TRBJ2-1 | NA | TRBV18 | CASSPAQGGYNEQFF | TGTGCCAGCTCACCAGCACAGGGAGGCTACAATGAGCAGTTCTTC
NA | TRBJ2-5 | NA | TRBV20-1 | CSARDSGGKTQYF | TGCAGTGCTAGAGATTCCGGGGGCAAGACCCAGTACTTC
NA | TRBJ1-3 | NA | TRBV5-1 | CASSFGQRDNTIYF | TGCGCCAGCAGTTTCGGACAGCGGGACAACACCATATATTTT
NA | TRBJ2-1 | NA | TRBV7-2 | CASSLGGWNEQFF | TGTGCCAGCAGCTTAGGGGGCTGGAATGAGCAGTTCTTC
few | TRBJ1-4 | NA | TRBV6-5 | CASSYVALGKLFF | TGTGCCAGCAGTTATGTTGCTCTTGGAAAACTGTTTTTT